A single sample is the source of the 5 T cell receptor beta chains below, sequenced in a study of T cells of healthy individuals. TCRdb processed the 5' RACE reads anew with MiXCR; each CDR3 protein has one entry. The sample yields over 95,000 distinct CDR3 sequences, 17% seen once. The receptors stem from a human donor in good health.

V usage is TRBV2 and J usage is TRBJ1-1; D gene ambiguous. The CDR3 length is 11 residues. CDR1 and CDR2 from the germline V gene are SNHLY and FYNNEI. Trimming stripped 7 bases from V and 0 bases from J, with 3 bases between. The CDR3 DNA sequence: TGTGCCAGCAAGCTGAACACTGAAGCTTTCTTT. This sequence encodes CASKLNTEAFF.

This clonotype came up once. The chain has TRBV2 and TRBJ2-7, with TRBD1 identical over 7 bases. CDR3 length: 14 amino acids. The germline CDR1 and CDR2 sequences are SNHLY and FYNNEI. V shed 6 bases, J shed 2 bases, and the junction held 7 bases outside the gene matches. CDR3 amino acids: CASRGWGQPYEQYF. The CDR3 DNA follows: TGTGCCAGCAGGGGATGGGGACAGCCCTACGAGCAGTACTTC.

This clonotype was counted between two and nine times. V is TRBV10-3 and J is TRBJ1-5; TRBD1 matches at 9 bases. Losses at the gene ends were 0 bases for V and 1 base for J; bases not matched to a gene: 1. The CDR3 loop spans 16 amino acids. Germline CDR1 is ENHRY and CDR2 is SYGVKD. CDR3 DNA: TGTGCCATCAGTGAGTCACAGGGGGCAAGCAATCAGCCCCAGCATTTT. Amino acid sequence: CAISESQGASNQPQHF.

This clonotype has more than one count but fewer than ten. The CDR3 DNA reads as TGTGCCAGCAGCCGCGACCTAAATGAAAAACTGTTTTTT. This translates into CASSRDLNEKLFF. The chain joins TRBV7-7 to TRBJ1-4; no clear D. CDR1 and CDR2 from the germline V gene are SSHAT and FNYEAQ (reference sequence). The CDR3 is 13 amino acids. The V gene lost 5 bases and the J gene lost 5 bases, with 9 bases spanning the gap. Complete variable domain (other parts from reference TRBV7-7 and TRBJ1-4): GAGVSQSPRYKVTKRGQDVTLRCDPISSHATLYWYQQALGQGPEFLTYFNYEAQPDKSGLPSDRFSAERPEGSISTLTIQRTEQRDSAMYRCASSRDLNEKLFFGSGTQLSVL.

This chain uses TRBV4-3 with TRBJ1-5, with TRBD1 matching over 7 bases. Per the germline V gene, CDR1 is LGHNA and CDR2 is YSLEER. CDR3 size: 15 residues. V trimming: 1 base; J trimming: 7 bases; junction bases outside the gene matches: 7. This chain's CDR3 is CASSQGAGGGQPQHF. CDR3 sequence (DNA): TGCGCCAGCAGCCAAGGGGCAGGGGGAGGACAGCCCCAGCATTTT.